Below are 19 T cell receptor beta chains sequenced from a single sample in a study of T cells in tumors after PD-1 blockade. Produced via immunoSEQ multiplex PCR; TCRdb's table is partial and in-frame only. The sample consists of fewer than 55,000 clones, over 70% of them appearing once. The sample consisted of PBMCs, taken before anti-PD-1 treatment. Receptors were obtained from a human donor with basal cell carcinoma.

The rearrangement links TRBV6-5 to TRBJ2-4; D possibly matches TRBD1 or TRBD2 (5 bases each). Trimming pared 5 bases from V and 14 bases from J, leaving 19 bases between. The CDR3 consists of 13 residues. Germline V lookup: CDR1 MNHEY, CDR2 SVGAGI. CDR3 DNA: TGTGCCAGCAGTATGCCGGGACGCCGATGGGAGTACTTC. It codes for CASSMPGRRWEYF.

The chain links TRBV28 to TRBJ2-5; D is uncertain. V dropped 11 bases and J dropped 5 bases, with 9 bases sitting between them. The CDR3 is 10 amino acids. Germline CDR1 is MDHEN and CDR2 is SYDVKM. As DNA, the CDR3 is TGTGCCTGCCTAGGTGAGACCCAGTACTTC. This translates into CACLGETQYF.

This sequence joins TRBV5-1 and TRBJ1-1; 7 bases are shared with TRBD1. Germline V gene sequence: CDR1 SGHRS, CDR2 YFSETQ. V lost 2 bases and J lost 1; bases outside the gene matches: 5. There are 15 residues in the CDR3. CDR3 nucleotide sequence: TGCGCCAGCAGCTTCCTTGGGACAGAGAACACTGAAGCTTTCTTT. It translates to CASSFLGTENTEAFF.

Only one count was recorded for this clone. This chain connects TRBV27 to TRBJ1-4; no reliable D call. The V gene's germline CDR1 is MNHEY and CDR2 SMNVEV (reference sequence). The germline V and J ends were trimmed by 3 bases and 6 bases, with 8 bases remaining between them. The CDR3 contains 13 residues. The DNA of the CDR3 is TGTGCCAGCAGTTTCGACCCAGATGAAAAACTGTTTTTT. It translates to CASSFDPDEKLFF.

This chain connects TRBV13 to TRBJ2-1; 12 bases line up with TRBD2. This CDR3 region has 16 residues. Germline values: CDR1 PRHDT, CDR2 FYEKMQ (reference sequence). V gave up 3 bases and J gave up 9 bases; unmatched junction bases: 9. The CDR3 sequence: CASSFRLAGVIGEQFF. DNA for the CDR3: TGTGCCAGCAGCTTTCGACTAGCGGGGGTGATTGGTGAGCAGTTCTTC. Supplemented by reference TRBV13 and TRBJ2-1, the full variable domain reads AAGVIQSPRHLIKEKRETATLKCYPIPRHDTVYWYQQGPGQDPQFLISFYEKMQSDKGSIPDRFSAQQFSDYHSELNMSSLELGDSALYFCASSFRLAGVIGEQFFGPGTRLTVL.

A few counts support this clone. The genes are TRBV10-1 and TRBJ2-5; TRBD2 might be the D (5 bases). CDR3 length: 14 amino acids. V was clipped by 6 bases and J by 4 bases, with 15 bases between them. Looked up from germline, CDR1 is WNHNN and CDR2 is SYGVQD (reference sequence). The DNA for the CDR3 is TGCGCCAGCAGCCGGGGTCAGCGAGGAGAGACCCAGTACTTC. Translating it yields CASSRGQRGETQYF.

The chain recombines TRBV5-5 with TRBJ1-3, with D tentatively TRBD1 (6 bases). CDR3 length equals 18 residues. The germline gives CDR1 SGHKS, CDR2 YYEKEE (reference sequence). Between the trimmed V and J ends, which lost 5 bases and 1 base, there was a span of 22 bases. This chain's CDR3 is CASRPDSMTAISGNTIYF. DNA of the CDR3: TGTGCCAGCAGGCCGGACAGTATGACGGCTATTTCTGGAAACACCATATATTTT. Using reference TRBV5-5 and TRBJ1-3 for the parts outside the CDR3, the full variable domain is DAGVTQSPTHLIKTRGQQVTLRCSPISGHKSVSWYQQVLGQGPQFIFQYYEKEERGRGNFPDRFSARQFPNYSSELNVNALLLGDSALYLCASRPDSMTAISGNTIYFGEGSWLTVV.

This CDR3 reads CASSPGQGAYEQYF. For the CDR3, the DNA is TGTGCCAGCAGCCCTGGACAGGGGGCGTACGAGCAGTACTTC. This rearrangement joins TRBV11-3 to TRBJ2-7; TRBD1 matches at 11 bases. CDR3 length equals 14 residues. Germline V gene data show CDR1 as SGHNT and CDR2 as YENEEA. The V gene end was trimmed by 5 bases and the J gene end by 4 bases; junction bases not matched to a gene: 4. Full variable domain (outside the CDR3, taken from reference TRBV11-3 and TRBJ2-7): EAGVVQSPRYKIIEKKQPVAFWCNPISGHNTLYWYLQNLGQGPELLIRYENEEAVDDSQLPKDRFSAERLKGVDSTLKIQPAELGDSAVYLCASSPGQGAYEQYFGPGTRLTVT.

This clone was seen only once. The chain carries TRBV10-1 and TRBJ2-2, with D possibly matching TRBD2 (6 bases). This CDR3 region has 14 residues. Between the trimmed V and J ends, which lost 7 bases and 4 bases, there was a span of 13 bases. Germline CDR1 is WNHNN and CDR2 is SYGVQD (reference sequence). CDR3 sequence: CASMVPGGTGELFF. The CDR3 DNA follows: TGCGCCAGCATGGTGCCCGGGGGCACCGGGGAGCTGTTTTTT.

This sequence joins TRBV3-1 (or the pseudogene TRBV3-2) and TRBJ2-7; 10 bases agree with TRBD2. Trimming took 0 bases from V and 2 from J; bases not matched to a gene: 4. The germline gives CDR1 LGHDT, CDR2 YNNKEL (reference sequence). The CDR3 contains 16 residues. This CDR3 reads CASSQEGTSAAYEQYF. The CDR3 DNA reads TGTGCCAGCAGCCAAGAGGGGACTAGCGCCGCCTACGAGCAGTACTTC.

This chain connects TRBV5-1 to TRBJ2-3; D tentatively fits TRBD1 or TRBD2 (6 bases each). V was cut by 0 bases and J by 2 bases, with 13 bases left in between. Germline CDR1 is SGHRS and CDR2 is YFSETQ. The CDR3 consists of 16 residues. The CDR3 DNA is TGCGCCAGCAGCTTGGTTACGGGGGCCGACACAGATACGCAGTATTTT. Encoded protein: CASSLVTGADTDTQYF.

V and J are TRBV7-6 and TRBJ2-1, with D perhaps given as TRBD1 or TRBD2 (6 bases each). Germline CDR1 reads SGHVS; CDR2 reads FNYEAQ. The CDR3 consists of 15 residues. V lost 5 bases and J 2 bases, leaving 13 bases between the germline ends. Here the CDR3 reads CASSVGGHAYNEQFF. The CDR3 DNA reads TGTGCCAGCAGCGTCGGGGGCCATGCCTACAATGAGCAGTTCTTC.

This sequence joins TRBV9 and TRBJ2-3; no reliable D call. Germline V gene data show CDR1 as SGDLS and CDR2 as YYNGEE. The ends were cut back, 0 bases at V and 6 bases at J, with 14 bases in the middle. CDR3 size: 15 residues. The CDR3 coding sequence is TGTGCCAGCAGCGTAGGAGGCACCCTCGAGGATACGCAGTATTTT. Translated, it gives CASSVGGTLEDTQYF. The full variable domain, with the rest looked up from reference TRBV9 and TRBJ2-3, is DSGVTQTPKHLITATGQRVTLRCSPRSGDLSVYWYQQSLDQGLQFLIQYYNGEERAKGNILERFSAQQFPDLHSELNLSSLELGDSALYFCASSVGGTLEDTQYFGPGTRLTVL.

This clone was found once. This chain links TRBV3-1 (or the pseudogene TRBV3-2) with TRBJ2-7; D may be TRBD2 (6 bases). Trimming stripped 1 base from V and 7 bases from J, with 20 bases between. Germline CDR1 is LGHDT and CDR2 is YNNKEL (reference sequence). The CDR3 covers 16 residues. The CDR3 loop is CASSQAYAGPLLEQYF. CDR3 in DNA: TGTGCCAGCAGCCAAGCTTACGCGGGGCCCCTATTAGAGCAGTACTTC.

This sequence joins TRBV5-6 and TRBJ2-3; 9 nucleotides align to TRBD2. The length of the CDR3 is 18 residues. CDR1 SGHDT and CDR2 YYEEEE come from the germline V gene. With 4 bases clipped from V and 2 bases from J, the junction kept 14 bases outside the gene matches. In nucleotides, the CDR3 is TGTGCCAGCAGCCCCACCTACTTAGCGGGGGAGTTCACAGATACGCAGTATTTT. Protein: CASSPTYLAGEFTDTQYF.

The chain links TRBV4-1 to TRBJ2-2; D uncertain. CDR1 is MGHRA, CDR2 YSYEKL, per germline. CDR3 length equals 12 residues. The germline V and J ends were trimmed by 3 bases and 1 base, with 0 bases remaining between them. As DNA, the CDR3 is TGCGCCAGCAGCCAGAACACCGGGGAGCTGTTTTTT. As protein: CASSQNTGELFF.

V is TRBV5-6 and J is TRBJ1-2; 8 bases fit TRBD1. The CDR3 contains 16 residues. V lost 5 bases, J lost 1 base, and 10 bases stayed unmatched. Germline V gene sequence: CDR1 SGHDT, CDR2 YYEEEE. CDR3 region: CASRKRKTGVNYGYTF. CDR3 nucleotide sequence: TGTGCCAGCAGGAAACGAAAGACAGGGGTTAACTATGGCTACACCTTC.

CDR3 in DNA: TGCGCCAGCAGCATCCTTGGCGACGGGCCAACCAAAAACATTCAGTACTTC. Residues: CASSILGDGPTKNIQYF. The chain combines TRBV5-1 with TRBJ2-4, with unresolved D. V lost 4 bases to trimming and J lost 2 bases, with 19 bases between them. The CDR3 has 17 residues. Germline values: CDR1 SGHRS, CDR2 YFSETQ.

This chain uses TRBV11-1 with TRBJ1-1; 7 nucleotides align to TRBD1. CDR3 size: 13 residues. V shed 2 bases and J 13 bases; nucleotides not matched to a gene: 10. Germline assignment: CDR1 SGHAT and CDR2 FQDESV (reference sequence). CDR3 residues: CASSLQGGRKGFF. CDR3 in DNA: TGTGCCAGCAGCTTACAAGGGGGCCGAAAGGGTTTCTTT.